This entry describes one T cell receptor beta chain. The antigen is unknown. Produced via immunoSEQ multiplex PCR; TCRdb's table is partial and in-frame only. Among 90,000 to 95,000 clones listed, 83% were seen once. The CDR3 length is 15 residues. Germline V CDR1 and CDR2: LNHDA, SQIVND (reference sequence). V dropped 7 bases and J dropped 1; count of bases not matched to a gene: 8. Those with chemo-refractory metastatic non-small-cell lung cancer were treated with focal radiation combined with CTLA-4 blockade using ipilimumab. This sample is drawn from a study of radiotherapy plus CTLA-4 blockade in lung cancer. Study-level results: TCR clones originating in tumors grew in number in blood after radiotherapy plus ipilimumab.

The input for sequencing was peripheral blood, taken from a patient treated with radiotherapy plus ipilimumab. This receptor was obtained from a human donor with non-small cell lung cancer who had stable disease on radiotherapy plus ipilimumab. This chain uses TRBV19 with TRBJ1-1, with 8 bases identical to TRBD1. CDR3 DNA: TGTGCCAGTATCCCACAGGGGGTCGGGAACACTGAAGCTTTCTTT. Its translation is CASIPQGVGNTEAFF.